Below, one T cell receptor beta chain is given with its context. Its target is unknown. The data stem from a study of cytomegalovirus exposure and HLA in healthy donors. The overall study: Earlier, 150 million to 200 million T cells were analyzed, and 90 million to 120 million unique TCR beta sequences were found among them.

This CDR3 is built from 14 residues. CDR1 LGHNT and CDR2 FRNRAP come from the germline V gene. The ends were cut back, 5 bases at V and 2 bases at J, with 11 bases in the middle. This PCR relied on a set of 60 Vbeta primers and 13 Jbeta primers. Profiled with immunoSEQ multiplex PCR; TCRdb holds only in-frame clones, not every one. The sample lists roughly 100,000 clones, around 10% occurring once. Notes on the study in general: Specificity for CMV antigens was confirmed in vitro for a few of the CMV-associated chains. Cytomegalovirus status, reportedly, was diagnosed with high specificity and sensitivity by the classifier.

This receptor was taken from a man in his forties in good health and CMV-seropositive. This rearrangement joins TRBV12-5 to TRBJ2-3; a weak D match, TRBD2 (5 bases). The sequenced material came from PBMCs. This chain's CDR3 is CASGQGLDTDTQYF. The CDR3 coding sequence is TGTGCTAGTGGTCAAGGACTTGACACAGATACGCAGTATTTT.